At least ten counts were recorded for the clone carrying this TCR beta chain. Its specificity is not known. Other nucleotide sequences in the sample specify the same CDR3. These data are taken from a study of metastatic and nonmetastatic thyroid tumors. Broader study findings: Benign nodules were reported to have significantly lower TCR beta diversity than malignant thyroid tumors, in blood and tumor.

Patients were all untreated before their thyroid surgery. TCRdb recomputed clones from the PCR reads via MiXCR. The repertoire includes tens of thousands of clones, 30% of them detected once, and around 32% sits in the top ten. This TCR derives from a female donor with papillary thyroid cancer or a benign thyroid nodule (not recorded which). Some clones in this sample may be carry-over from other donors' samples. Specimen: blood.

CDR3 residues: CASSLGDRLGDQPQHF. The CDR3 DNA follows: TGCGCCAGCAGCTTGGGGGACAGGCTCGGGGATCAGCCCCAGCATTTT. The chain couples TRBV5-1 to TRBJ1-5; 8 bases align to TRBD1. Germline CDR1 SGHRS, CDR2 YFSETQ. Germline trimming cut 0 bases from V and 5 bases from J; bases unmatched to any gene: 7. The CDR3 extends over 16 amino acids. The whole variable domain, remainder taken from reference TRBV5-1 and TRBJ1-5, is KAGVTQTPRYLIKTRGQQVTLSCSPISGHRSVSWYQQTPGQGLQFLFEYFSETQRNKGNFPGRFSGRQFSNSRSEMNVSTLELGDSALYLCASSLGDRLGDQPQHFGDGTRLSIL.